The clone carrying this T cell receptor (beta chain) was observed a handful of times. This sample was taken from a study of read filtering for tumor transcriptome and immune sequencing. Study background: IR-seq gave about 3.5 to 10.27 million TCR reads per sample; RNA-seq gave about 75 to 1,400.

Molecular barcoded adaptors covering alpha/delta and beta/gamma chains were used on about 0.4 ug RNA. TCRdb ran MiXCR on the reads and lists one entry per CDR3 protein. Of 20,000 to 25,000 distinct CDR3 sequences listed, roughly 13% were seen once; the top ten hold 65% to 75%. At the time of active disease, bone marrow was collected from every patient. This receptor was taken from a donor over 35 with multiple myeloma. Sequenced input: a population of CD138-negative cells sorted from bone marrow.

CDR3 amino acids: CASSPILAGTNTGELFF. As DNA, the CDR3 is TGTGCCAGCAGCCCGATACTAGCGGGGACGAACACCGGGGAGCTGTTTTTT. The chain is built from TRBV6-6 and TRBJ2-2, with 10 bases that match TRBD2. In germline, CDR1 is MNHNY, CDR2 SVGAGI (reference sequence). V trimming: 6 bases; J trimming: 0 bases; junction bases outside the gene matches: 7. This CDR3 spans 17 amino acids.